The 8 T cell receptor beta chains below were found in one sample sequenced in a study of graft-versus-host responses after intestinal transplantation. Measured with immunoSEQ multiplex PCR; TCRdb has only the in-frame clones, and not every one. This sample has roughly 92,000 clones; roughly 90% occur once, and the top ten carry nearly 0.11%. These receptors' antigens are unknown. The sequenced sample was unstimulated CD4+ T cells sorted from spleen or lymph node cells, obtained before intestinal transplant. The receptors were gathered from a human donor who received an intestinal transplant.

This chain joins TRBV5-1 and TRBJ2-6, with D possibly TRBD1 on 6 matching bases. Germline CDR1 reads SGHRS; CDR2 reads YFSETQ. Trimming left V 4 bases short and J 5 bases short, with 13 bases between. The CDR3 has 15 amino acids. CDR3 bases: TGCGCCAGCAGCATACCAGGGGCTCGGGCCAACGTCCTGACTTTC. As protein: CASSIPGARANVLTF.

The chain employs TRBV10-3 and TRBJ1-2, with 7 bases matching TRBD1. The CDR3 is 16 amino acids. With V trimmed by 2 bases and J by 0 bases, 6 bases remained unmatched. The V gene's germline CDR1 is ENHRY and CDR2 SYGVKD. CDR3 in DNA: TGTGCCATCAGTGAGACCGACGGACAGGCTAACTATGGCTACACCTTC. Translating it yields CAISETDGQANYGYTF.

Written as DNA, the CDR3 is TGTGCTAGTGGCCCCGGGACACGTAGCAATCAGCCCCAGCATTTT. Translated: CASGPGTRSNQPQHF. The rearrangement joins TRBV12-5 to TRBJ1-5, with D tentatively TRBD1 (6 bases). The CDR3 has 15 residues. Trimming took off 6 bases at V and 0 bases at J, with 12 bases between the two ends. Germline lookup yields CDR1 LGHNT and CDR2 FRNRAP.

This chain uses TRBV7-3 with TRBJ2-2; 9 bases are shared with TRBD2. J was trimmed by 4 bases and V by 8 bases; bases with no gene match: 5. Germline V gene sequence: CDR1 SGHTA, CDR2 FQGTGA. This CDR3 is 14 amino acids long. Here the CDR3 reads CASSGSGGTGELFF. The CDR3 nucleotides are TGTGCCAGCTCTGGTAGCGGGGGCACCGGGGAGCTGTTTTTT.

Only one count was recorded for this clone. The V and J genes are TRBV9 and TRBJ2-3; tentative D call: TRBD1 (5 bases). This CDR3 is built from 15 residues. V gave up 3 bases and J gave up 0 bases, with 11 bases separating them. Germline V gene lookup returns CDR1 SGDLS and CDR2 YYNGEE. CDR3 loop: CASSGSRVSTDTQYF. The CDR3 nucleotides read TGTGCCAGCAGCGGATCCAGGGTTAGCACAGATACGCAGTATTTT.

This sequence joins TRBV9 and TRBJ2-5; 7 nucleotides line up with TRBD2. CDR1 SGDLS and CDR2 YYNGEE come from the germline V gene. After removal of 0 bases from V and 4 bases from J, the junction contained 9 bases not matched to a gene. This CDR3 region has 16 residues. This chain's CDR3 is CASSVGRTSSGETQYF. CDR3 bases: TGTGCCAGCAGCGTAGGGAGGACTAGTAGTGGAGAGACCCAGTACTTC.

V usage is TRBV5-1 and J usage is TRBJ2-5; 10 positions agree with TRBD1. This CDR3 is built from 17 residues. From germline, CDR1 is SGHRS and CDR2 YFSETQ. V lost 5 bases, J lost 4 bases, and 14 bases stayed unmatched. CDR3 loop: CASRFLPRQGALETQYF. The CDR3 coding sequence is TGCGCCAGCAGATTCCTCCCAAGACAGGGGGCATTAGAGACCCAGTACTTC.

The V call is TRBV2, the J call TRBJ1-1; D is perhaps TRBD1 (6 bases). Germline values: CDR1 SNHLY, CDR2 FYNNEI. This CDR3 has 19 residues. V lost 7 bases to trimming and J lost 0 bases, with 27 bases between them. The CDR3: CASKKKRGGLGWVNTEAFF. The CDR3 DNA is TGTGCCAGCAAAAAGAAGCGGGGGGGGCTTGGGTGGGTGAACACTGAAGCTTTCTTT.